These 17 T cell receptor beta chains were all obtained from the same sample, sequenced in a study of blood T cell repertoires in COVID-19. Produced via immunoSEQ multiplex PCR; TCRdb's table is partial and in-frame only. The sample lists approximately 290,000 clones; roughly 84% were seen once. Material: peripheral blood. These receptor sequences come from a person aged 70 to 80 with COVID-19, enrolled during active disease.

The chain combines TRBV28 with TRBJ1-1; D ambiguous. CDR1 and CDR2 (germline): MDHEN, SYDVKM. CDR3 length: 12 residues. V was shortened by 8 bases and J by 6 bases, with 13 bases between the two germline ends. In DNA, the CDR3 is TGTGCCAGCGGGAGGGTGGTCGCTGAAGCTTTCTTT. Translation gives CASGRVVAEAFF.

This chain uses TRBV7-3 with TRBJ2-6; TRBD1 might be the D (6 bases). V gave up 5 bases and J gave up 0 bases, with 17 bases separating them. Germline CDR1 and CDR2: SGHTA and FQGTGA. The CDR3 is 18 amino acids. As DNA, the CDR3 is TGTGCCAGCAGCCGTATCCACCAAGGGGGCTCTGGGGCCAACGTCCTGACTTTC. It specifies CASSRIHQGGSGANVLTF.

This clone was picked up one time. The CDR3 is CASSQRGQYSNQPQHF. Written as DNA, the CDR3 is TGTGCCAGCAGCCAAAGGGGACAATATAGCAATCAGCCCCAGCATTTT. This chain uses TRBV3-1 (or the pseudogene TRBV3-2) with TRBJ1-5, with D perhaps TRBD1 (6 bases). CDR3 length: 16 residues. Trimming shortened V by 2 bases and J by 0 bases, and 11 bases separated the two germline ends. The germline V gene encodes CDR1 LGHDT and CDR2 YNNKEL (reference sequence).

The chain carries TRBV5-5 and TRBJ2-5, with 11 bases identical to TRBD2. After removal of 4 bases from V and 4 bases from J, the junction contained 9 bases not matched to a gene. The germline CDR1 and CDR2 sequences are SGHKS and YYEKEE (reference sequence). This CDR3 contains 16 residues. CDR3 nucleotide sequence: TGTGCCAGCAGCCATGGGACTAGCGGAAGGTCAGAGACCCAGTACTTC. Encoded protein: CASSHGTSGRSETQYF.

This chain uses TRBV5-5 with TRBJ1-1; possibly TRBD1 for D (6 bases). V lost 7 bases, J lost 0 bases, and 10 bases lay in between. The germline V gene has CDR1 SGHKS and CDR2 YYEKEE (reference sequence). The CDR3 covers 13 residues. CDR3 sequence: CASAGQLNTEAFF. The CDR3 DNA is TGTGCCAGCGCTGGACAGCTGAACACTGAAGCTTTCTTT.

The CDR3 nucleotides read TGTGCCAGCAGCTCGCGCCCCTCGGGCTCTGGGGCCAACGTCCTGACTTTC. Its protein product is CASSSRPSGSGANVLTF. This chain connects TRBV7-2 to TRBJ2-6; D ambiguous. V shed 4 bases and J shed 0 bases, with 13 bases lying between them. Germline V CDR1 and CDR2: SGHTA, FQGNSA. This CDR3 has 17 residues.

This chain uses TRBV30 with TRBJ1-5, with 7 bases that match TRBD1. The junction had 8 bases not matched to a gene; V was cut back by 2 bases and J by 4 bases. This CDR3 has 15 residues. Germline lookup yields CDR1 GTSNPN and CDR2 SVGIG (reference sequence). DNA for the CDR3: TGTGCCTGGAGTCTAGGACAGGTGGCGAATCAGCCCCAGCATTTT. Its translation: CAWSLGQVANQPQHF.

The chain uses TRBV5-5 and TRBJ2-7, with D perhaps TRBD2 (5 bases). V was pared by 4 bases and J by 3 bases, with 17 bases between. The germline V gene has CDR1 SGHKS and CDR2 YYEKEE (reference sequence). The CDR3 runs to 15 residues. CDR3 DNA sequence: TGTGCCAGCAGCCGAGTCGGGGATCCAGGCTACGAGCAGTACTTC. Its protein product is CASSRVGDPGYEQYF.

The chain couples TRBV7-3 to TRBJ2-3; 7 nucleotides align to TRBD2. CDR1 is SGHTA, CDR2 FQGTGA, per germline. The CDR3 sequence is 18 residues long. J gave up 2 bases and V 2 bases, and 13 bases lay outside the gene matches. CDR3 sequence: CASSLLPVAGHPTDTQYF. CDR3 DNA sequence: TGTGCCAGCAGCTTATTACCCGTAGCGGGTCATCCCACAGATACGCAGTATTTT.

This chain links TRBV29-1 with TRBJ1-2; D possibly corresponds to TRBD1 (5 bases). The CDR3 totals 13 residues. V lost 1 base and J 3 bases, leaving 9 bases between the germline ends. Germline-derived CDR1 and CDR2 are SQVTM and ANQGSEA. In nucleotides, the CDR3 is TGCAGCGTTGAAGTATCAGGGTACTATGGCTACACCTTC. Translating it yields CSVEVSGYYGYTF. The entire variable domain, with the rest obtained from reference TRBV29-1 and TRBJ1-2, is as follows: SAVISQKPSRDICQRGTSLTIQCQVDSQVTMMFWYRQQPGQSLTLIATANQGSEATYESGFVIDKFPISRPNLTFSTLTVSNMSPEDSSIYLCSVEVSGYYGYTFGSGTRLTVV.

The chain employs TRBV27 and TRBJ1-6, with 7 bases aligning to TRBD1. Germline assignment: CDR1 MNHEY and CDR2 SMNVEV (reference sequence). V was clipped by 8 bases and J by 6 bases; unmatched bases: 1. The CDR3 length is 12 residues. The CDR3 region is CASGTVNSPLHF. The DNA of the CDR3 is TGTGCCAGCGGGACAGTTAATTCACCCCTCCACTTT.

The CDR3 loop is CASSPLQGPGLYEQYF. The CDR3, as DNA: TGTGCCAGCAGTCCCTTACAGGGGCCCGGTCTGTACGAGCAGTACTTC. The rearrangement uses TRBV27 and TRBJ2-7, with TRBD1 matching 7 bases. The V and J ends lost 5 bases and 4 bases, in that order; junction bases with no gene match: 14. There are 16 residues in the CDR3. Germline V gene data show CDR1 as MNHEY and CDR2 as SMNVEV (reference sequence).

The V call is TRBV28, the J call TRBJ2-1; D uncertain. CDR3 length: 12 residues. CDR1 MDHEN and CDR2 SYDVKM come from the germline V gene. Trimming cost V 4 bases and J 6 bases, with 7 bases left between them. CDR3 loop: CASSWRLNEQFF. CDR3 bases: TGTGCCAGCAGTTGGCGACTCAATGAGCAGTTCTTC.

This clone was counted a single time. The gene calls are TRBV7-2 and TRBJ2-3, with 10 bases aligning to TRBD1. J lost 1 base, V lost 5 bases, and 3 bases had no gene match. Germline assignment: CDR1 SGHTA and CDR2 FQGNSA. This CDR3 comprises 15 residues. CDR3 sequence: CASSGQGVGTDTQYF. CDR3 coding DNA: TGTGCCAGCAGCGGACAGGGGGTGGGCACAGATACGCAGTATTTT.

The V and J genes are TRBV19 and TRBJ1-6; 7 bases are shared with TRBD1. The CDR3 contains 15 residues. J was trimmed by 5 bases and V by 6 bases; bases with no gene match: 7. Germline values: CDR1 LNHDA, CDR2 SQIVND (reference sequence). CDR3 sequence reads: CASSTTGVHNSPLHF. As DNA, the CDR3 is TGTGCCAGTAGCACAACAGGGGTACATAATTCACCCCTCCACTTT.

In its sample, this clone was seen a few times. This chain connects TRBV5-1 to TRBJ2-3; TRBD1 matches 7 bases. The CDR3 has 13 amino acids. The germline CDR1 and CDR2 sequences are SGHRS and YFSETQ. J lost 3 bases, V lost 5 bases, and 3 bases had no gene match. CDR3 protein: CASRRGPTDTQYF. Written as DNA, the CDR3 is TGCGCCAGCAGAAGGGGGCCTACAGATACGCAGTATTTT.

The table lists this clone with a count of one. The CDR3 reads CASSSGSRMVEQFF. As DNA, the CDR3 is TGTGCCAGTAGTAGCGGGAGTAGGATGGTTGAGCAGTTCTTC. The chain is built from TRBV19 and TRBJ2-1; 7 bases are a match to TRBD2. Trimming took 4 bases from V and 9 from J; bases not matched to a gene: 9. Germline V CDR1 and CDR2: LNHDA, SQIVND (reference sequence). This CDR3 has 14 residues.